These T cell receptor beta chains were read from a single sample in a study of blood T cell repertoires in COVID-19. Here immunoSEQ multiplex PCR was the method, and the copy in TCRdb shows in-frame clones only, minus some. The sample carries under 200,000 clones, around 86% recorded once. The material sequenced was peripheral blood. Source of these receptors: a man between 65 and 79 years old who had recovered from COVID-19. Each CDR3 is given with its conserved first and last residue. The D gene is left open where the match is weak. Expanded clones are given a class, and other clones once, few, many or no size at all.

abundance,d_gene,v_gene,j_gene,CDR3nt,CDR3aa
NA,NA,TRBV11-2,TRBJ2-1,TGTGCCAGCAGCCCGCGGGTTGTCAAAGGCCATGAGCAGTTCTTC,CASSPRVVKGHEQFF
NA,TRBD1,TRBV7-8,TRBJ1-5,TGTGCCAGCAGCACGGGACAGGACGGACAGCCCCAGCATTTT,CASSTGQDGQPQHF
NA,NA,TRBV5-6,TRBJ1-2,TGTGTCAGCAGCTTGGCACAGACTAACTATGGCTACACCTTC,CVSSLAQTNYGYTF
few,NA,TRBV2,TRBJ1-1,TGTGCCAGCAGCCTCCAGGAATTGAACACTGAAGCTTTCTTT,CASSLQELNTEAFF
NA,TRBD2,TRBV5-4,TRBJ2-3,TGTGCCAGCAGCGTACTGGCGGGAGGGCCCGGAGATACGCAGTATTTT,CASSVLAGGPGDTQYF
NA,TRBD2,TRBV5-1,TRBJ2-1,TGCGCCAGCAGCATAGCGGGAGGGCCAGGACATGAGCAGTTCTTC,CASSIAGGPGHEQFF
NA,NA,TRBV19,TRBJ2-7,TGTGCCAGTAGTATAGTGGCTCAGGGAACGGACGAGCAGTACTTC,CASSIVAQGTDEQYF
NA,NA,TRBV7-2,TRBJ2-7,TGTGCCAGCAGCTTAAGTAGAACGGGAACCTACGAGCAGTACTTC,CASSLSRTGTYEQYF
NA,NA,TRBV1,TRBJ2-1,TGCACCAGCAGCCCTCACAATGAGCAGTTCTTC,CTSSPHNEQFF
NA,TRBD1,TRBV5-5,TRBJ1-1,TGTGCCAGCAGCCGAGTTACAGGGGGCGCGGGGAACACTGAAGCTTTCTTT,CASSRVTGGAGNTEAFF
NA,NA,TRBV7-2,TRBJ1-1,TGTGCCAGCAGCGCGCAGGGGAACACTGAAGCTTTCTTT,CASSAQGNTEAFF
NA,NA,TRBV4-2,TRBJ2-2,TGTGCCAGCAGCCAAGAAACAGGGAACGTCGGGGAGCTGTTTTTT,CASSQETGNVGELFF
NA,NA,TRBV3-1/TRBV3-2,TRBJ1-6,TGTGCCAGCAGCCACCACAGGGATAATTCACCCCTCCACTTT,CASSHHRDNSPLHF
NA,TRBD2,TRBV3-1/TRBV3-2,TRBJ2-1,TGTGCCAGCAGAGGGACTAGCGGAGGGGATGAGCAGTTCTTC,CASRGTSGGDEQFF
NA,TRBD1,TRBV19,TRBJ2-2,TGTGCCAGTAGTGCCTTACAGGGGCTCGCGGAGCTGTTTTTT,CASSALQGLAELFF
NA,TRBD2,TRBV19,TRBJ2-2,TGTGCCAGTAGGCCTGGGCTAGCGGGAGATACGAACACCGGGGAGCTGTTTTTT,CASRPGLAGDTNTGELFF
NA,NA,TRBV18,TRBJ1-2,TGTGCCAGCTCACCACAGCCGGGTCGCTCTGACTATGGCTACACCTTC,CASSPQPGRSDYGYTF
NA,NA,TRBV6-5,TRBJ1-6,TGTGCCAGCAGTTACGGTCAGACTACTAATTCACCCCTCCACTTT,CASSYGQTTNSPLHF
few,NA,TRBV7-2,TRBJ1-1,TGTGCCAGCAGCTTACCGGGACAAATAGGTGGGAACACTGAAGCTTTCTTT,CASSLPGQIGGNTEAFF
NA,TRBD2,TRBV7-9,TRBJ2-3,TGTGCCAGCAGCTTAAGGAGCGGGGCTAGCACAGATACGCAGTATTTT,CASSLRSGASTDTQYF
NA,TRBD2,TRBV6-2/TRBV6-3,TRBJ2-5,TGTGCCAGCAGTAATCCGGGAGGGGGTGTGAGGGAGACCCAGTACTTC,CASSNPGGGVRETQYF
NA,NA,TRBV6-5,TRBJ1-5,TGTGCCAGCAGAAGACAGGAAGGTCAGCCCCAGCATTTT,CASRRQEGQPQHF
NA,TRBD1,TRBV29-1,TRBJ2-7,TGCAGCGTCCCGGGACAGAGCCTCTACGAGCAGTACTTC,CSVPGQSLYEQYF
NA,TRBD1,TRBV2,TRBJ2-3,TGTGCCAGCACGACCCCGGGGACAGGGAGAAGGGATACGCAGTATTTT,CASTTPGTGRRDTQYF
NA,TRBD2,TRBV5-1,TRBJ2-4,TGCGCCAGCAGCTTACGACTAGCGGGGGGCAAAAACATTCAGTACTTC,CASSLRLAGGKNIQYF
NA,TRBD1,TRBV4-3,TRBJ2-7,TGCGCCAGCAGCCAAGAGAACAGGGGTGGCGAGCAGTACTTC,CASSQENRGGEQYF
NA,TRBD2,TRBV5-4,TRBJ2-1,TGTGCCAGCAGCCAGGGCGGGGGCGGGAGGGCAGATGAGCAGTTCTTC,CASSQGGGGRADEQFF
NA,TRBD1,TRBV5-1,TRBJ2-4,TGCGCCAGCAGCTGGGGACCCGGACAGGCCGCCAAAAACATTCAGTACTTC,CASSWGPGQAAKNIQYF
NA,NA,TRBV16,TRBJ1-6,TGTGCCAGCAGCCCGGCTTTCGGCGGGGCACCCCTCCACTTT,CASSPAFGGAPLHF
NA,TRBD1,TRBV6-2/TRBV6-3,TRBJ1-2,TGTGCCAGCAGTACTACAGGGGAAGCTAACTATGGCTACACCTTC,CASSTTGEANYGYTF
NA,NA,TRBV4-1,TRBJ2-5,TGCGCCAGCAGCCAAGAAGGACTCACATCAGAGACCCAGTACTTC,CASSQEGLTSETQYF
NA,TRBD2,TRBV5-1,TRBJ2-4,TGCGCCAGCAGCTTGGGACTAGCGGATAAAAACATTCAGTACTTC,CASSLGLADKNIQYF
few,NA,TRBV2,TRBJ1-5,TGTGCCAGCAGTGAGTTCCAGGGCAATCAGCCCCAGCATTTT,CASSEFQGNQPQHF
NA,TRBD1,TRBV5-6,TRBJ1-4,TGTGCCAGCAGCTTATACCGGGACAGAGGGAGTGAAAAACTGTTTTTT,CASSLYRDRGSEKLFF
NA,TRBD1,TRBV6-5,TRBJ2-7,TGTGCCAGCAGTTACTCGGGACAGACCTACTACGAGCAGTACTTC,CASSYSGQTYYEQYF
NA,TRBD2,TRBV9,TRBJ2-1,TGTGCCAGCAGCACAGCGGGAAGCTCCTACAATGAGCAGTTCTTC,CASSTAGSSYNEQFF
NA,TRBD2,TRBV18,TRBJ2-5,TGTGCCAGCTCATTAAGACTAGCGGGAGGAGGAGAGACCCAGTACTTC,CASSLRLAGGGETQYF
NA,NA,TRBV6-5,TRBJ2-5,TGTGCCAGCAGTAGCCAGCGGAGGCGGCAAGAGACCCAGTACTTC,CASSSQRRRQETQYF
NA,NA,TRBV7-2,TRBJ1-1,TGTGCCAGCAGCCCCAGGGTGGCCACTGAAGCTTTCTTT,CASSPRVATEAFF
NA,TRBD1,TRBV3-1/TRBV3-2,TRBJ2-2,TGTGCCAGCAGCCAAGTTGGGACAGGGTACACCGGGGAGCTGTTTTTT,CASSQVGTGYTGELFF